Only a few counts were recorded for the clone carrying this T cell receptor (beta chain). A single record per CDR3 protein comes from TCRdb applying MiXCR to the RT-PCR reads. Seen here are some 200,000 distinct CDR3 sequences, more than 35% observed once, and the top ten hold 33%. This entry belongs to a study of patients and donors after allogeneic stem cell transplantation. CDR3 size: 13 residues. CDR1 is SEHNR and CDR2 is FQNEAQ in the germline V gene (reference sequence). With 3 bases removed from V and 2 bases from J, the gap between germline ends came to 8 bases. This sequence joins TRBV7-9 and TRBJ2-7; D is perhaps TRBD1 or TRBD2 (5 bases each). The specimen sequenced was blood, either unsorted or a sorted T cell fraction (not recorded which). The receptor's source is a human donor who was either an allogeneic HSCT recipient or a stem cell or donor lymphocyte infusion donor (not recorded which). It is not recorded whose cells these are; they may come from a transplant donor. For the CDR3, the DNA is TGTGCCAGCAGCTTCGGGGCGGCCTACGAGCAGTACTTC. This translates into CASSFGAAYEQYF.